A single T cell receptor (beta chain) is shown here with its context. The antigen this receptor binds is unknown. No base qualities exist here, and no much larger clone lies one base off it. These data belong to a study of T cells after yellow fever vaccination (dated by TCRdb to the late 2010s). Regarding the research as a whole: The SMART-Seq v4 Ultra Low Input RNA kit was used to prepare libraries from fractions with low cell numbers. Bulk TCR alpha and beta repertoires were sequenced longitudinally to track T-cell clones before and after primary and booster YFV17D yellow fever vaccination. The cohort comprised two healthy male donors, one aged 18 to 29 and one aged 30 to 40 years. Bulk PBMC replicates and cell subsets were isolated from blood drawn at multiple timepoints before and after both primary and secondary immunization.

The treatment or condition tag for this specimen amounts to: live attenuated yellow fever vaccine strain. At each blood-draw timepoint, two biological replicates of bulk PBMCs were obtained. A standard Ficoll-Paque protocol was used to isolate PBMCs from peripheral blood. TriZol was used to extract RNA from bulk PBMCs, CD4 and CD8 fractions, and dextramer-positive and dextramer-negative fractions. What the work shows at the level of the full study, not this receptor alone: FACS-sorted repertoires could contain abundant contaminating clonotypes from the bulk population, so computational filtering was required. The study included only a couple of donors, which limits how far the findings can be generalized. The secondary T-cell response was weaker than the primary response but faster, peaking on day 5 instead of day 15. A small fraction of clonotypes showed up in both the CD4 and CD8 compartments, probably as a result of convergent recombination. Most clones expanded after primary vaccination (around 96% of CD4 and roughly 90% of CD8) were re-detected after the booster, suggesting that broad memory maintenance occurred.

Synthesis of TCR cDNA relied on 5'RACE template switching, a step that introduced a universal primer site along with unique molecular identifiers. Priming for cDNA synthesis came from both the TCR alpha and TCR beta constant segments. Libraries were amplified in two PCR steps, with sample barcodes and sequencing adapters added in the second step. Sequencing of libraries was performed on Illumina HiSeq 2500 (2x100 bp) or NovaSeq (2x150 bp). Turning to the authors' computational methods: Demultiplexing of reads and collapsing into UMI consensus sequences were performed with MIGEC, and V(D)J alignment was carried out with MiXCR. Clonotypes responding to the vaccine were identified with edgeR on replicate PBMC samples, with the criteria of FDR below 0.01 and a log2 fold change above 5 up to day 15. Bulk clonotypes were assigned CD4 or CD8 identity according to which sequenced CD4 or CD8 repertoire held them at higher abundance. The public reads were run again by TCRdb, first through fastp at Q25 and then through MiXCR, and only productive beta chains were kept. When rows share a CDR3 protein, they turn into one entry using the most common DNA and genes. The V and J calls here are based on TCRdb, not the publication. Recorded for this sample are a few hundred thousand distinct CDR3 sequences; approximately 6% of them occurred a single time. About 15% of the sample is in the top ten clones.

The clonotype was recovered from a man between 25 and 39 years old who received the YFV17D yellow fever vaccine. Sequenced here: PBMCs, sampled 5 days after the yellow fever booster vaccination.

The CDR3 reads CASSPSGSGSNIQYF. The DNA sequence is given as TGTGCCAGCAGCCCTAGCGGGAGCGGTTCCAACATTCAGTACTTC. The sequence is built from TRBV12-3 or TRBV12-4 and TRBJ2-4; 10 central bases correspond to TRBD2. Germline trimming: 6 bases from V, 7 bases from J; junction bases outside gene matches: 9. Taken from cysteine to phenylalanine, the CDR3 has 15 residues. CDR3 DNA is the only sequence kept; it has 45 bases, read in frame from the first base.